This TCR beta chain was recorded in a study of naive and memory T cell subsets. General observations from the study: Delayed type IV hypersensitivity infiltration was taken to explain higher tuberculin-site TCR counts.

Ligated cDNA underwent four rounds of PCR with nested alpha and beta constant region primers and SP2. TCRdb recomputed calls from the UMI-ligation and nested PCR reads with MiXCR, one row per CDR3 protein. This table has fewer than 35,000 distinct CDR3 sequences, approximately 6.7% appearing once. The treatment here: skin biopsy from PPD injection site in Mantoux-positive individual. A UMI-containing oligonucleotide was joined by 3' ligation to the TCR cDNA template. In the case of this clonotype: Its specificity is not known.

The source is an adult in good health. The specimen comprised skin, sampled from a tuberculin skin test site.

The CDR3 coding sequence is TGCAGTGCTAGAGGACAGGGGAGTGATCAGCCCCAGCATTTT. It encodes CSARGQGSDQPQHF. The chain has TRBV20-1 and TRBJ1-5; 8 bases map to TRBD1. Germline V gene sequence: CDR1 DFQATT, CDR2 SNEGSKA (reference sequence). This CDR3 region has 14 residues. Trimming at V came to 1 base and at J to 5 bases, leaving 4 bases not matched to a gene.